The clone carrying this T cell receptor (beta chain) was recorded a few times. Each TRB amplification used about 220-500 ng of genomic DNA from blood. TRB rearrangements were amplified by multiplex PCR with BIOMED2 TRB-A/B primers. TCRdb re-analysed the multiplex PCR reads in MiXCR, keeping a single row per CDR3 protein. The sample lists around 19,000 distinct CDR3 sequences; around 35% were seen once. These data originate in a study of T and B cells in COVID-19 patients. About the research overall: Of more than 19 active-infection patients, over 9 were critically ill with mechanical ventilation or extracorporeal membrane oxygenation. In the active-infection cohort, about 90% of the 20 patients had comorbidities linked to unfavorable COVID-19 outcome.

The J segment lost 3 bases and the V segment lost 7 bases, leaving 6 bases of the junction unmatched. Germline values: CDR1 MNHNS, CDR2 SASEGT. CDR3 length: 16 residues. J is TRBJ2-3 and V is TRBV6-1; 14 nucleotides align to TRBD2. The clonotype originates from a human donor with active COVID-19. Material for sequencing was blood. The CDR3 nucleotides read TGTGCCAGCAACATGACTAGCGGGGGGGCGACAGATACGCAGTATTTT. It translates to CASNMTSGGATDTQYF.